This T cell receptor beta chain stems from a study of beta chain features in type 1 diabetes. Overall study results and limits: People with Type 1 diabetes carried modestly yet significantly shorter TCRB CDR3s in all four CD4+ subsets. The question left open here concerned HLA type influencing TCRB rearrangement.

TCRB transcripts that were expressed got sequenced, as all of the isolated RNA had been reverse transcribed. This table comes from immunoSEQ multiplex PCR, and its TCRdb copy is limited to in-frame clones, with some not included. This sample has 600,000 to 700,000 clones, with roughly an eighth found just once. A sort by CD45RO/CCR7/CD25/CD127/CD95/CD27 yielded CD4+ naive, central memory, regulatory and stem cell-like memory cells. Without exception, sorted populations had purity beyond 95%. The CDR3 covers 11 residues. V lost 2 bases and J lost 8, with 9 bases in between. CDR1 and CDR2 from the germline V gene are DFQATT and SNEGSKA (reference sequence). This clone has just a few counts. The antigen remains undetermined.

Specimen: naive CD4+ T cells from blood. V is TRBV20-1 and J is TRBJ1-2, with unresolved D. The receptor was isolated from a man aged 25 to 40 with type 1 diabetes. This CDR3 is CSARNGVGYTF. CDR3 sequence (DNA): TGCAGTGCTAGAAATGGGGTCGGCTACACCTTC.